The rows below give T cell receptor beta chains drawn from one sample of a study of siplizumab effects on memory and regulatory T cells. Here immunoSEQ multiplex PCR was the method, and the copy in TCRdb shows in-frame clones only, minus some. The repertoire holds about 69,000 clones, roughly 88% seen once, with 1.7% in the top ten. The sample was Tregs sorted from blood. These receptors all come from a human donor in good health. The CDR3 runs from the conserved cysteine through the conserved F or W. The D gene is left open where the match is weak. Clone size is not always given. Where it is, it says once, few, many or a class for expanded clones.

V: TRBV28; size: few; J: TRBJ1-2; D: -; DNA: TGTGCCAGCAGTTCTCTCCGAGGCTACACCTTC; CDR3: CASSSLRGYTF
V: TRBV19; size: -; J: TRBJ2-2; D: -; DNA: TGTGCCAGTAGTATAGGTAGGGGCACCGGGGAGCTGTTTTTT; CDR3: CASSIGRGTGELFF
V: TRBV21-1; size: -; J: TRBJ2-5; D: -; DNA: TGTGCCAGCGATAATGTAACAGGGGGAGGGGGCTTCCAAGAGACCCAGTACTTC; CDR3: CASDNVTGGGGFQETQYF
V: TRBV10-3; size: -; J: TRBJ2-1; D: -; DNA: TGTGCCATCAGATCGGACAATGAGCAGTTCTTC; CDR3: CAIRSDNEQFF
V: TRBV28; size: -; J: TRBJ2-2; D: -; DNA: TGTGCCAGTAGGGGGATCGGGGAGCTGTTTTTT; CDR3: CASRGIGELFF
V: TRBV9; size: -; J: TRBJ1-1; D: -; DNA: TGTGCCAGCAGCGTAGCCCGGGGGACTGAAGCTTTCTTT; CDR3: CASSVARGTEAFF
V: TRBV2; size: -; J: TRBJ2-1; D: TRBD2; DNA: TGTGCCAGCAGTCCGGGGGGAGCGGGGCCTTTCCACAATGAGCAGTTCTTC; CDR3: CASSPGGAGPFHNEQFF
V: TRBV29-1; size: few; J: TRBJ1-2; D: -; DNA: TGCAGCGCTTTGACAGTTAACTATGGCTACACCTTC; CDR3: CSALTVNYGYTF
V: TRBV7-9; size: -; J: TRBJ1-1; D: -; DNA: TGTGCCAGCAGCTTAGCGGGCAGGGTCACCCAGAACACTGAAGCTTTCTTT; CDR3: CASSLAGRVTQNTEAFF
V: TRBV5-4; size: -; J: TRBJ2-1; D: -; DNA: TGTGCCAGCAGCCAACGCCGGGACCCTTACAATGAGCAGTTCTTC; CDR3: CASSQRRDPYNEQFF
V: TRBV28; size: -; J: TRBJ1-2; D: -; DNA: TGTGCCAGCAGTTTGCCCGGATACTATGGCTACACCTTC; CDR3: CASSLPGYYGYTF
V: TRBV6-1; size: -; J: TRBJ1-1; D: -; DNA: TGTGCCAGCGTAAAACCTGCCAGGACTGAAGCTTTCTTT; CDR3: CASVKPARTEAFF
V: TRBV5-1; size: -; J: TRBJ1-4; D: TRBD1; DNA: TGCGCCAGCAGCTTGCGGACAGGGATCAATGAAAAACTGTTTTTT; CDR3: CASSLRTGINEKLFF
V: TRBV10-2; size: -; J: TRBJ2-1; D: TRBD2; DNA: TGCGCCAGCAGTTTGGGACTAGACTTCAGCAATGAGCAGTTCTTC; CDR3: CASSLGLDFSNEQFF
V: TRBV29-1; size: -; J: TRBJ1-1; D: -; DNA: TGCAGCGTTGAAACTTTTGACAGCTCCACTGAAGCTTTCTTT; CDR3: CSVETFDSSTEAFF
V: TRBV7-2; size: -; J: TRBJ2-3; D: TRBD2; DNA: TGTGCCAGCAGCCTTAGCGGGAGGACCACAGATACGCAGTATTTT; CDR3: CASSLSGRTTDTQYF
V: TRBV6-1; size: -; J: TRBJ1-5; D: -; DNA: TGTGCCAGCAGCCCTGGGGGGGGTTTGCCCCAGCATTTT; CDR3: CASSPGGGLPQHF
V: TRBV27; size: -; J: TRBJ2-6; D: -; DNA: TGTGCCAGCAGTTTATCTAACGTGGGGCCTGGCTCTGGGGCCAACGTCCTGACTTTC; CDR3: CASSLSNVGPGSGANVLTF
V: TRBV5-1; size: -; J: TRBJ2-7; D: TRBD2; DNA: TGCGCCAGCAGCTTGGATTGGACTAGCTCCTACGAGCAGTACTTC; CDR3: CASSLDWTSSYEQYF
V: TRBV5-1; size: -; J: TRBJ2-3; D: TRBD2; DNA: TGCGCCAGCAGCTTGGGGACTAGCGGGAGAGCAGATACGCAGTATTTT; CDR3: CASSLGTSGRADTQYF
V: TRBV19; size: -; J: TRBJ2-2; D: TRBD1; DNA: TGTGCCACCAGGGACAGGGTGAAGGGAGCCGGGGAGCTGTTTTTT; CDR3: CATRDRVKGAGELFF
V: TRBV2; size: -; J: TRBJ1-2; D: -; DNA: TGTGCCAGCAGTCCTGTTGACAGGACGGATGGCTACACCTTC; CDR3: CASSPVDRTDGYTF
V: TRBV18; size: -; J: TRBJ1-6; D: -; DNA: TGTGCCAGCTCACCATTTAGCCTCACCTATAATTCACCCCTCCACTTT; CDR3: CASSPFSLTYNSPLHF
V: TRBV30; size: -; J: TRBJ2-5; D: TRBD2; DNA: TGTGCCTGGGCTGCCTGGGGACTAGCGGGGGGGACCCAGTACTTC; CDR3: CAWAAWGLAGGTQYF
V: TRBV4-2; size: -; J: TRBJ1-5; D: -; DNA: TGTGCCAGCAGCCAAGAAGTTGTGGCAGGTGGGTTGCAGCCCCAGCATTTT; CDR3: CASSQEVVAGGLQPQHF
V: TRBV18; size: -; J: TRBJ1-4; D: -; DNA: TGTGCCAGCACCCGGGACTTGGAGGGAAAACTGTTTTTT; CDR3: CASTRDLEGKLFF
V: TRBV29-1; size: -; J: TRBJ2-5; D: -; DNA: TGCAGCGTGGAAGGGGGAGGGGGCGGTGAGACCCAGTACTTC; CDR3: CSVEGGGGGETQYF
V: TRBV6-6; size: -; J: TRBJ1-5; D: -; DNA: TGTGCCAGCGGGCAGAGCGATCAGCCCCAGCATTTT; CDR3: CASGQSDQPQHF
V: TRBV2; size: -; J: TRBJ2-1; D: -; DNA: TGTGCCAGCAGGTGGGCAGGGCCCACCCTTGAGCAGTTCTTC; CDR3: CASRWAGPTLEQFF
V: TRBV5-4; size: -; J: TRBJ1-5; D: TRBD1; DNA: TGTGCCAGCAGCCAGACAGGGCATAGCAATCAGCCCCAGCATTTT; CDR3: CASSQTGHSNQPQHF
V: TRBV10-3; size: -; J: TRBJ2-5; D: -; DNA: TGTGCCATCAGTGAGTCGGAGACCCAGTACTTC; CDR3: CAISESETQYF
V: TRBV7-9; size: -; J: TRBJ1-2; D: -; DNA: TGTGCCAGCAGCTTAGAGGCGGGGGCGATCTATGGCTACACCTTC; CDR3: CASSLEAGAIYGYTF
V: TRBV10-2; size: -; J: TRBJ1-1; D: TRBD1; DNA: TGCGCCAGCAGTTCGACAGGGGGATTAGCTTTCTTT; CDR3: CASSSTGGLAFF
V: TRBV28; size: -; J: TRBJ2-5; D: TRBD1; DNA: TGTGCCAGCGGGGACAGGGGGGAGACCCAGTACTTC; CDR3: CASGDRGETQYF
V: TRBV19; size: -; J: TRBJ1-4; D: -; DNA: TGTGCCAGTAGTAATCAGGGCCCAACTAATGAAAAACTGTTTTTT; CDR3: CASSNQGPTNEKLFF
V: TRBV27; size: once; J: TRBJ2-1; D: -; DNA: TGTGCCAGCAGTCCAAACTCCCGGATTTATGAGCAGTTCTTC; CDR3: CASSPNSRIYEQFF
V: TRBV11-1; size: -; J: TRBJ2-1; D: TRBD2; DNA: TGTGCCAGCAGCTTGGGACTAGCGGGAGGCCGGAGACCATTCTTC; CDR3: CASSLGLAGGRRPFF
V: TRBV19; size: -; J: TRBJ2-1; D: TRBD2; DNA: TGTGCCAGTAGTGCCGCCCCTAGCGGAACCTACAATGAGCAGTTCTTC; CDR3: CASSAAPSGTYNEQFF
V: TRBV27; size: -; J: TRBJ2-3; D: TRBD2; DNA: TGTGCCAGCACAAAAATAGCGGGAGTGGTAAATACGCAGTATTTT; CDR3: CASTKIAGVVNTQYF
V: TRBV28; size: -; J: TRBJ2-4; D: -; DNA: TGTGCCAGCAGTCCCGTAGGGGGGTTAGCCAAAAACATTCAGTACTTC; CDR3: CASSPVGGLAKNIQYF
V: TRBV29-1; size: once; J: TRBJ2-1; D: TRBD2; DNA: TGCAGCGTCCAAGCGGGAGCCTGGTTCTTC; CDR3: CSVQAGAWFF
V: TRBV28; size: medium-sized; J: TRBJ1-5; D: -; DNA: TGTGCCAGCAGTCAAAGGGGGGATCAGCCCCAGCATTTT; CDR3: CASSQRGDQPQHF
V: TRBV5-1; size: -; J: TRBJ2-1; D: TRBD2; DNA: TGCGCCAGCAGCGCCGGAGGGCCCGGGAGGAATGAGCAGTTCTTC; CDR3: CASSAGGPGRNEQFF
V: TRBV15; size: -; J: TRBJ2-7; D: TRBD1; DNA: TGTGCCACCAGCAGAGCGGGACAGGGAGGCTACGAGCAGTACTTC; CDR3: CATSRAGQGGYEQYF
V: TRBV5-1; size: medium-sized; J: TRBJ2-2; D: -; DNA: TGCGCCAGCAGCTTGGTTACCGCAGGTACGAGGGAGCTGTTTTTT; CDR3: CASSLVTAGTRELFF
V: TRBV5-1; size: -; J: TRBJ2-5; D: -; DNA: TGCGCCAGCAGCTTGGGGCATGGACAAGAGACCCAGTACTTC; CDR3: CASSLGHGQETQYF
V: TRBV6-5; size: once; J: TRBJ2-2; D: TRBD2; DNA: TGTGCCAGCAGTTACAGGACTAGCGCCCGGACCGGGGAGCTGTTTTTT; CDR3: CASSYRTSARTGELFF
V: TRBV5-4; size: -; J: TRBJ2-2; D: -; DNA: TGTGCCAGCAGCTACCGGACCCACGTTACCGGGGAGCTGTTTTTT; CDR3: CASSYRTHVTGELFF
V: TRBV18; size: few; J: TRBJ1-5; D: -; DNA: TGTGCCAGCTCAGCTGGGCGGGGAGATCAGCCCCAGCATTTT; CDR3: CASSAGRGDQPQHF
V: TRBV28; size: -; J: TRBJ2-1; D: TRBD1; DNA: TGTGCCAGCAAAGACAGGGGGTTCTACAATGAGCAGTTCTTC; CDR3: CASKDRGFYNEQFF
V: TRBV9; size: -; J: TRBJ2-7; D: TRBD1; DNA: TGTGCCAGCAGCGAGGGTCCGGGACAGTCCTACGAGCAGTACTTC; CDR3: CASSEGPGQSYEQYF
V: TRBV30; size: few; J: TRBJ1-1; D: -; DNA: TGTGCCTGGAGTGTGGTGGGGAGGAACACTGAAGCTTTCTTT; CDR3: CAWSVVGRNTEAFF
V: TRBV7-3; size: -; J: TRBJ2-1; D: TRBD1; DNA: TGTGCCAGCAGCCCGTTCCTGGACAGGGGGATAGATGAGCAGTTCTTC; CDR3: CASSPFLDRGIDEQFF
V: TRBV7-2; size: -; J: TRBJ1-2; D: -; DNA: TGTGCCAGCAGCTCCCTGCACAACTATGGCTACACCTTC; CDR3: CASSSLHNYGYTF
V: TRBV4-3; size: -; J: TRBJ2-7; D: -; DNA: TGCGCCAGCAGCCAAGGACTCACCACCTACGAGCAGTACTTC; CDR3: CASSQGLTTYEQYF
V: TRBV6-1; size: -; J: TRBJ2-3; D: -; DNA: TGTGCCAGCAGTGAGGACTCCCCTGGCACAGATACGCAGTATTTT; CDR3: CASSEDSPGTDTQYF
V: TRBV9; size: -; J: TRBJ2-7; D: TRBD2; DNA: TGTGCCAGCAGCGTGGGTCGACTAGCGGGAACCGAGCAGTACTTC; CDR3: CASSVGRLAGTEQYF
V: TRBV10-3; size: -; J: TRBJ2-2; D: TRBD1; DNA: TGTGCCATCAGCGCCCGGGACAGGGTGGGCACCGGGGAGCTGTTTTTT; CDR3: CAISARDRVGTGELFF
V: TRBV30; size: -; J: TRBJ1-6; D: TRBD1; DNA: TGTGCCTGGAAACAGGGGGGAACTTCACCCCTCCACTTT; CDR3: CAWKQGGTSPLHF